This record concerns one T cell receptor beta chain sequence. Using immunoSEQ multiplex PCR, the repertoire was profiled, and TCRdb retains in-frame clones only, with some absent. The sample carries more than 100,000 clones, roughly 90% recorded once. The sample originates from a study of T cell responses to AZD1222 COVID-19 vaccine. The source is an adult in good health. Here the sequenced sample was peripheral blood, taken on day 0 of AZD1222 vaccination.

The CDR3 protein is CASNRGGALYNEQFF. The CDR3 nucleotides are TGTGCCAGCAACCGCGGGGGGGCCCTCTACAATGAGCAGTTCTTC. The rearrangement links TRBV7-2 to TRBJ2-1, with 9 bases matching TRBD2. Looked up from germline, CDR1 is SGHTA and CDR2 is FQGNSA. CDR3 length: 15 amino acids. With 7 bases clipped from V and 3 bases from J, the junction kept 7 bases outside the gene matches.